What follows are 10 T cell receptor beta chains derived from one specimen sequenced in a study of blood T cell repertoires in COVID-19 (TCRdb year 2020). Libraries were constructed by the immunoSEQ multiplex PCR assay. TCRdb took over this immuneACCESS table, retaining in-frame rearrangements with V and J assigned. Such tables are incomplete; in checked studies, under half of the missing clones stem from an unresolved V gene, and the remainder is unexplained. The sample data list 300,000 to 400,000 clones, and 85% of these were observed just once. Around 2% of the sample is held by the ten biggest clonotypes. Sample: PBMCs or T cells enriched from blood (not recorded which). These receptors were taken from a woman under 40 who had been exposed to COVID-19.

CDR3 nucleotide sequence: TGTGCCAGCAGCTTGGAATCAGGGGGCTGGGCTGAAGCTTTCTTT. Its translation: CASSLESGGWAEAFF. V gene TRBV5-4 combines with J gene TRBJ1-1; TRBD1 matches 8 bases. Germline CDR1 SGHNT, CDR2 YYREEE (reference sequence). With 0 bases clipped from V and 6 bases from J, the junction kept 7 bases outside the gene matches. This CDR3 region has 15 residues. The full variable domain, with the rest looked up from reference TRBV5-4 and TRBJ1-1, is ETGVTQSPTHLIKTRGQQVTLRCSSQSGHNTVSWYQQALGQGPQFIFQYYREEENGRGNFPPRFSGLQFPNYSSELNVNALELDDSALYLCASSLESGGWAEAFFGQGTRLTVV.

This clone is a singleton in its sample. The rearrangement links TRBV6-2 or TRBV6-3 to TRBJ2-7, with 8 bases that match TRBD2. This CDR3 is 17 amino acids long. Germline CDR1 and CDR2: MNHEY and SVGEGT. The trim removed 0 bases at V and 2 bases at J, leaving 9 bases unmatched. CDR3 region: CASSYSRKTSGTYEQYF. The DNA for the CDR3 is TGTGCCAGCAGTTACTCAAGAAAAACTAGCGGTACCTACGAGCAGTACTTC.

The chain employs TRBV2 and TRBJ2-1; tentative D call: TRBD2 (6 bases). Germline V gene data show CDR1 as SNHLY and CDR2 as FYNNEI. This CDR3 has 13 amino acids. V lost 6 bases and J 6 bases, leaving 12 bases between the germline ends. The CDR3 nucleotides are TGTGCCAGCAGGTGGAGGGGAGGCAATGAGCAGTTCTTC. This translates into CASRWRGGNEQFF.

This clone was detected a few times. This specimen includes other DNA sequences encoding the same CDR3. The chain joins TRBV7-2 to TRBJ1-4; 8 nucleotides align to TRBD1. CDR1 and CDR2 from the germline V gene are SGHTA and FQGNSA. This CDR3 has 15 amino acids. V was clipped by 5 bases and J by 10 bases; unmatched bases: 12. CDR3 in amino acids: CASSLSGQGVGKLFF. CDR3 nucleotide sequence: TGTGCCAGCAGCCTCTCAGGACAGGGCGTCGGAAAACTGTTTTTT. Full variable domain (outside the CDR3, taken from reference TRBV7-2 and TRBJ1-4): GAGVSQSPSNKVTEKGKDVELRCDPISGHTALYWYRQSLGQGLEFLIYFQGNSAPDKSGLPSDRFSAERTGGSVSTLTIQRTQQEDSAVYLCASSLSGQGVGKLFFGSGTQLSVL.

In its sample, this clone was seen once. The V call is TRBV5-1, the J call TRBJ2-5; perhaps TRBD1 as D (6 bases). Germline lookup yields CDR1 SGHRS and CDR2 YFSETQ. The V gene lost 4 bases and the J gene lost 4 bases, with 8 bases spanning the gap. CDR3 size: 12 residues. CDR3 DNA sequence: TGCGCCAGCAGCCTGGGGGCAGAGACCCAGTACTTC. Translation gives CASSLGAETQYF. The full variable domain, with the rest looked up from reference TRBV5-1 and TRBJ2-5, is KAGVTQTPRYLIKTRGQQVTLSCSPISGHRSVSWYQQTPGQGLQFLFEYFSETQRNKGNFPGRFSGRQFSNSRSEMNVSTLELGDSALYLCASSLGAETQYFGPGTRLLVL.

The CDR3 bases are TGCGCCAGCAGCTTTTCACCTAGCTCTGGGGCCAACGTCCTGACTTTC. Protein product: CASSFSPSSGANVLTF. The chain links TRBV5-1 to TRBJ2-6; no clear D gene. CDR1 and CDR2 from the germline V gene are SGHRS and YFSETQ. This CDR3 is built from 16 residues. The V gene lost 2 bases and the J gene lost 0 bases, with 9 bases spanning the gap.

The rearrangement links TRBV11-3 to TRBJ2-3; 7 bases map to TRBD2. Germline-derived CDR1 and CDR2 are SGHNT and YENEEA. V dropped 5 bases and J dropped 0; count of bases not matched to a gene: 17. This CDR3 region has 19 residues. CDR3 sequence: CASSPLGGGFPTSTDTQYF. The CDR3 coding sequence is TGTGCCAGCAGCCCACTTGGGGGGGGGTTCCCTACTAGCACAGATACGCAGTATTTT. The variable domain in full, with the rest retrieved from reference TRBV11-3 and TRBJ2-3, is EAGVVQSPRYKIIEKKQPVAFWCNPISGHNTLYWYLQNLGQGPELLIRYENEEAVDDSQLPKDRFSAERLKGVDSTLKIQPAELGDSAVYLCASSPLGGGFPTSTDTQYFGPGTRLTVL.

V usage is TRBV5-1 and J usage is TRBJ2-3; a weak D match, TRBD1 (5 bases). Germline V gene lookup returns CDR1 SGHRS and CDR2 YFSETQ. The CDR3 extends over 14 amino acids. The ends were cut back, 5 bases at V and 1 base at J, with 11 bases in the middle. The CDR3 nucleotides read TGCGCCAGCAGACAGGCTCCAGGCACAGATACGCAGTATTTT. Amino acid sequence: CASRQAPGTDTQYF.

The J gene is TRBJ2-2, the V gene TRBV5-6; 11 bases map to TRBD2. Germline CDR1 SGHDT, CDR2 YYEEEE. CDR3 length equals 16 residues. After removal of 3 bases from V and 1 base from J, the junction contained 2 bases not matched to a gene. CDR3 protein: CASSSGLAVNTGELFF. The CDR3 DNA reads as TGTGCCAGCAGCTCGGGACTAGCGGTGAACACCGGGGAGCTGTTTTTT.

The chain carries TRBV19 and TRBJ2-5, with D maybe TRBD1 (6 bases). The CDR3 consists of 14 residues. The germline V gene encodes CDR1 LNHDA and CDR2 SQIVND (reference sequence). The germline V and J ends were trimmed by 6 bases and 5 bases, with 16 bases remaining between them. CDR3 sequence (DNA): TGTGCCAGTAGCGCAATCGACAGGCCCGAGACCCAGTACTTC. As protein: CASSAIDRPETQYF.